Each of the 30 T cell receptor beta chains below was sequenced from the same sample in a study of T cells after yellow fever vaccination. TCRdb re-called the 5' RACE reads through MiXCR, storing one row per CDR3 protein. Among under 150,000 distinct CDR3 sequences listed, roughly 8% were seen once. The specimen was CD4+ T cells sorted from PBMCs, collected 5 days after the yellow fever booster vaccination. The source is a man aged 25 to 45 who received the YFV17D yellow fever vaccine.

The chain couples TRBV13 to TRBJ2-7, with no clear D. CDR1 is PRHDT, CDR2 FYEKMQ, per germline (reference sequence). Trimming pared 0 bases from V and 12 bases from J, leaving 12 bases between. CDR3 length equals 12 residues. CDR3 nucleotides: TGTGCCAGCAGCTTAGGCCACGGTAGTGGGTACTTC. Translating it yields CASSLGHGSGYF.

In the case of this clonotype: With a much larger clone just one base away, this may be a read error. The V call is TRBV13, the J call TRBJ2-2; TRBD2 matches at 7 bases. The CDR3 runs 17 residues. Trimming took 5 bases from V and 3 from J; bases not matched to a gene: 12. CDR1 is PRHDT, CDR2 FYEKMQ, per germline (reference sequence). DNA of the CDR3: TGTGCCAGCAGCACATCGATAAGCGGGATGTACACCGGGGAGCTGTTTTTT. Amino acid sequence: CASSTSISGMYTGELFF. The full variable domain, in which reference TRBV13 and TRBJ2-2 provide the parts outside the CDR3, is AAGVIQSPRHLIKEKRETATLKCYPIPRHDTVYWYQQGPGQDPQFLISFYEKMQSDKGSIPDRFSAQQFSDYHSELNMSSLELGDSALYFCASSTSISGMYTGELFFGEGSRLTVL.

This clonotype showed up many times. The CDR3 loop reads CASSQAVGAITDTQYF. The CDR3 coding sequence is TGCGCCAGCAGCCAAGCGGTCGGGGCCATCACAGATACGCAGTATTTT. The chain is built from TRBV4-3 and TRBJ2-3; possibly TRBD1 or TRBD2 for D (5 bases each). V dropped 1 base and J dropped 2 bases, with 13 bases sitting between them. CDR3 length: 16 amino acids. Germline V lookup: CDR1 LGHNA, CDR2 YSLEER.

This clonotype was recorded at least ten times. V gene TRBV7-9 combines with J gene TRBJ2-7; 13 nucleotides agree with TRBD2. Germline V gives CDR1 SEHNR, CDR2 FQNEAQ (reference sequence). V shed 5 bases, J shed 3 bases, and the junction held 7 bases outside the gene matches. The length of the CDR3 is 16 residues. Here the CDR3 DNA reads TGTGCCAGCAGCGTACCGGGACTAGCGGGGAACTACGAGCAGTACTTC. This encodes CASSVPGLAGNYEQYF.

This clonotype came up many times. The J gene is TRBJ2-3, the V gene TRBV5-6; D gene uncertain. Germline CDR1 SGHDT, CDR2 YYEEEE. Trimming left V 6 bases short and J 3 bases short, with 20 bases between. The CDR3 consists of 16 residues. In DNA form, the CDR3 reads TGTGCCAGCAACATACAACCCCATATCGCGACAGATACGCAGTATTTT. Its translation is CASNIQPHIATDTQYF.

The J gene is TRBJ2-7, the V gene TRBV7-9, with 10 bases fitting TRBD1. Germline values: CDR1 SEHNR, CDR2 FQNEAQ (reference sequence). This CDR3 region has 13 residues. The trim removed 3 bases at V and 6 bases at J, leaving 2 bases unmatched. CDR3 sequence (DNA): TGTGCCAGCAGCTTTGGACAGGGGGGCGAGCAGTACTTC. This codes for CASSFGQGGEQYF.

This clonotype was detected many times. The chain is built from TRBV7-6 and TRBJ2-5; TRBD1 might be the D (5 bases). The CDR3 has 11 residues. Germline values: CDR1 SGHVS, CDR2 FNYEAQ. The germline V and J ends were trimmed by 3 bases and 7 bases, with 6 bases remaining between them. The CDR3 DNA reads as TGTGCCAGCAGCTTGGGGCGGACCCAGTACTTC. Its protein is CASSLGRTQYF.

This clonotype was counted many times. This chain links TRBV7-2 with TRBJ2-3; D possibly corresponds to TRBD2 (6 bases). The CDR3 sequence is 14 residues long. V shed 5 bases and J shed 7 bases, with 16 bases lying between them. Germline V CDR1 and CDR2: SGHTA, FQGNSA. The CDR3 reads CASSPDSGVNTQYF. In DNA, the CDR3 is TGTGCCAGCAGCCCAGACTCGGGAGTCAATACGCAGTATTTT.

This clonotype showed up many times. The V call is TRBV12-3 or TRBV12-4, the J call TRBJ2-2; D is uncertain. The CDR3 has 12 amino acids. Trimming removed 2 bases from V and 6 bases from J, with 4 bases in between. The DNA of the CDR3 is TGTGCCAGCAGTTTATCGTCCGGGGAGCTGTTTTTT. Translated: CASSLSSGELFF.

This clonotype has at least ten counts. The chain carries TRBV20-1 and TRBJ2-2, with D unresolved. The V and J ends lost 0 bases and 7 bases respectively, with 6 bases between them. The germline V gene has CDR1 DFQATT and CDR2 SNEGSKA (reference sequence). This CDR3 is 12 amino acids long. The chain's CDR3 is CSAREMGGELFF. The DNA of the CDR3 is TGCAGTGCTAGAGAGATGGGCGGGGAGCTGTTTTTT.

This clonotype was observed many times. The chain joins TRBV29-1 to TRBJ2-7, with 10 nucleotides matching TRBD1. The germline gives CDR1 SQVTM, CDR2 ANQGSEA. CDR3 length: 14 amino acids. V lost 6 bases, J lost 0 bases, and 5 bases stayed unmatched. CDR3 nucleotide sequence: TGCAGCGTCGTGGGGACAGGGGCCTCCTACGAGCAGTACTTC. Residues: CSVVGTGASYEQYF.

In its sample, this clonotype was seen many times. The chain is built from TRBV12-3 or TRBV12-4 and TRBJ2-7, with TRBD2 matching 14 bases. The CDR3 covers 17 residues. With 5 bases clipped from V and 7 bases from J, the junction kept 13 bases outside the gene matches. The CDR3 DNA follows: TGTGCCAGCAGTCAAACCCAGACTAGCGGGAGGGCCTTTGAGCAGTACTTC. As protein: CASSQTQTSGRAFEQYF.

This clonotype was observed a handful of times. V is TRBV29-1 and J is TRBJ2-7, with 7 bases aligning to TRBD1. This CDR3 has 15 residues. From germline, CDR1 is SQVTM and CDR2 ANQGSEA. With V trimmed by 4 bases and J by 2 bases, 11 bases remained unmatched. The CDR3 bases are TGCAGCGTTGCCTTTTCAGGGGGACCCGCCTACGAGCAGTACTTC. Encoded protein: CSVAFSGGPAYEQYF.

This clonotype has a count of ten or more. V and J are TRBV20-1 and TRBJ2-7; no definite D call. The CDR3 loop spans 12 amino acids. Germline CDR1 reads DFQATT; CDR2 reads SNEGSKA (reference sequence). V gave up 3 bases and J gave up 2 bases, with 8 bases separating them. The CDR3 DNA reads as TGCAGTGCTAGGAACCAACCCTACGAGCAGTACTTC. Amino acid sequence: CSARNQPYEQYF.

The V gene is TRBV7-2, the J gene TRBJ2-2, with 7 bases lining up with TRBD2. This CDR3 comprises 16 residues. In germline, CDR1 is SGHTA, CDR2 FQGNSA. The ends lost 3 bases at V and 6 bases at J; junction bases unmatched: 10. DNA for the CDR3: TGTGCCAGCAGCTTGGCAGCGGGAACCACTCCCGGGGAGCTGTTTTTT. Translated, it gives CASSLAAGTTPGELFF.

This clonotype was counted ten times or more. The V and J genes are TRBV19 and TRBJ2-5, with no clear D. CDR3 length equals 12 residues. V lost 6 bases to trimming and J lost 4 bases, with 9 bases between them. Germline CDR1 LNHDA, CDR2 SQIVND (reference sequence). CDR3 sequence: CASRSERETQYF. The CDR3 bases are TGTGCCAGTAGGTCGGAACGAGAGACCCAGTACTTC.

This clonotype was counted many times. V is TRBV7-2 and J is TRBJ2-7; 7 nucleotides line up with TRBD2. V shed 3 bases and J 4 bases; nucleotides not matched to a gene: 6. Germline V gives CDR1 SGHTA, CDR2 FQGNSA. The CDR3 totals 14 residues. This chain's CDR3 is CASSLGRGRYEQYF. Here the CDR3 DNA reads TGTGCCAGCAGCTTGGGGAGGGGTAGGTACGAGCAGTACTTC.

This clonotype was seen many times. The genes are TRBV12-3 or TRBV12-4 and TRBJ1-2; 7 bases agree with TRBD1. The CDR3 has 13 residues. J was trimmed by 8 bases and V by 7 bases; bases with no gene match: 10. CDR3 nucleotide sequence: TGTGCCAGCAAAGTGGGAGGGGGCTCGGGCTACACCTTC. Translating it yields CASKVGGGSGYTF.

This clonotype was observed at least ten times. The chain carries TRBV12-3 or TRBV12-4 and TRBJ2-3; 10 nucleotides line up with TRBD1. The J segment lost 5 bases and the V segment lost 9 bases, leaving 8 bases of the junction unmatched. The CDR3 is 14 residues long. CDR3: CARPGQGLEDTQYF. DNA for the CDR3: TGTGCCAGACCGGGACAGGGGTTGGAAGATACGCAGTATTTT.

This clonotype has a count of ten or more. V is TRBV20-1 and J is TRBJ2-7; tentatively, D is TRBD1 or TRBD2 (6 bases each). Between the trimmed V and J ends, which lost 6 bases and 3 bases, there was a span of 24 bases. CDR1 is DFQATT and CDR2 is SNEGSKA in the germline V gene (reference sequence). This CDR3 has 16 residues. CDR3 coding DNA: TGCAGTGCCAACAAGGGGGGAACGGGCGGATTCTACGAGCAGTACTTC. It yields the protein CSANKGGTGGFYEQYF.

Ten or more counts support this clonotype. CDR3 bases: TGCGCCAGCAGCTTGGTCAGCATCTCCTACAATGAGCAGTTCTTC. Encoded protein: CASSLVSISYNEQFF. V is TRBV5-1 and J is TRBJ2-1; D remains unclear. CDR3 length: 15 residues. CDR1 SGHRS and CDR2 YFSETQ come from the germline V gene. Between the trimmed V and J ends, which lost 0 bases and 0 bases, there was a span of 7 bases.

The V gene is TRBV20-1, the J gene TRBJ2-1; the match to TRBD1 covers 7 bases. The ends lost 6 bases at V and 4 bases at J; junction bases unmatched: 12. CDR1 is DFQATT, CDR2 SNEGSKA, per germline (reference sequence). There are 15 residues in the CDR3. CDR3 region: CSAPPLEGAYNEQFF. The CDR3 DNA sequence: TGCAGTGCACCACCCCTAGAGGGGGCTTACAATGAGCAGTTCTTC.

This clonotype was counted ten times or more. This chain joins TRBV15 and TRBJ2-5, with D uncertain. The CDR3 totals 15 residues. Trimming stripped 1 base from V and 3 bases from J, with 12 bases between. The germline CDR1 and CDR2 sequences are LNHNV and YYDKDF (reference sequence). The CDR3 is CATSRVPTSEETQYF. The DNA of the CDR3 is TGTGCCACCAGCAGAGTCCCGACAAGCGAAGAGACCCAGTACTTC.

This clonotype appeared many times. The gene calls are TRBV25-1 and TRBJ2-5; the match to TRBD2 covers 8 bases. V trimming: 0 bases; J trimming: 7 bases; junction bases outside the gene matches: 7. CDR1 and CDR2 from the germline V gene are MGHDK and SYGVNS. The CDR3 extends over 15 amino acids. The DNA of the CDR3 is TGTGCCAGCAGTGAATATTTCGGGAGGGGGGGGACCCAGTACTTC. Translated, it gives CASSEYFGRGGTQYF.

This clonotype showed up many times. This chain links TRBV6-2 or TRBV6-3 with TRBJ2-1; 10 bases are a match to TRBD2. Trimming removed 4 bases from V and 5 bases from J; junction bases left unmatched: 8. CDR1 MNHEY and CDR2 SVGEGT come from the germline V gene. The CDR3 loop spans 16 amino acids. CDR3 region: CASSSIYSGRDNEQFF. The CDR3 coding sequence is TGTGCCAGCAGTTCCATCTACAGCGGGAGGGACAATGAGCAGTTCTTC.

This clonotype was seen many times. V usage is TRBV18 and J usage is TRBJ1-4; D might be TRBD1 (5 bases). The CDR3 loop spans 15 amino acids. V dropped 3 bases and J dropped 5 bases, with 13 bases sitting between them. The V gene's germline CDR1 is KGHSH and CDR2 LQKENI. CDR3 in DNA: TGTGCCAGCTCACCTAACGAGGGGAAGAATGAAAAACTGTTTTTT. This encodes CASSPNEGKNEKLFF.

This clonotype was counted many times. The chain is built from TRBV30 and TRBJ2-7; 10 nucleotides line up with TRBD1. Germline CDR1 is GTSNPN and CDR2 is SVGIG (reference sequence). This CDR3 region has 17 residues. The ends lost 0 bases at V and 1 base at J; junction bases unmatched: 9. Here the CDR3 reads CAWSVLRGTGDSYEQYF. CDR3 sequence (DNA): TGTGCCTGGAGTGTACTTCGGGGGACAGGGGATTCCTACGAGCAGTACTTC.

This clonotype was picked up a small number of times. The rearrangement uses TRBV30 and TRBJ2-3; D unclear. This CDR3 spans 13 amino acids. Trimming removed 0 bases at V and 4 bases at J, with 8 bases between. Germline CDR1 is GTSNPN and CDR2 is SVGIG (reference sequence). Here the CDR3 DNA reads TGTGCCTGGAGTGTTCACCAGTCAGATACGCAGTATTTT. This encodes CAWSVHQSDTQYF.

This clonotype has a handful of counts. The rearrangement uses TRBV19 and TRBJ2-7, with a tentative D call TRBD1 (6 bases). Trimming cost V 6 bases and J 0 bases, with 12 bases left between them. Germline V gene data show CDR1 as LNHDA and CDR2 as SQIVND (reference sequence). The CDR3 sequence is 14 residues long. CDR3 protein: CASSSPGHSYEQYF. The CDR3 coding sequence is TGTGCCAGTAGCTCTCCGGGACACTCCTACGAGCAGTACTTC.

This clonotype was picked up many times. The chain has TRBV10-2 and TRBJ1-5, with D unclear. Germline CDR1 is WSHSY and CDR2 is SAAADI. The V end lost 7 bases, the J end lost 0 bases, and 13 bases lay between the germline ends. The CDR3 length is 15 residues. The CDR3 is CASKWGDNSNQPQHF. CDR3 coding DNA: TGCGCCAGCAAGTGGGGAGATAATAGCAATCAGCCCCAGCATTTT.